This entry lists 7 T cell receptor beta chains sequenced from one sample in a study of regulatory T cells in long-lasting Graves disease. Indicated time point: persistent/refractory GD, antithyroid drugs over 5 years with positive TRAb. Preparation of the TCR library used RNA extracted from PBMCs. Investigators prepared the TCR beta libraries by applying iRepertoire HTBI primers and Arm-PCR of CDR3 regions. TCRdb independently ran MiXCR on the multiplex PCR reads; one entry per CDR3 protein. The table lists a few hundred thousand distinct CDR3 sequences, roughly 25% of them singletons, with 25% to 35% in the top ten. Specimen: peripheral blood mononuclear cells (PBMCs), collected when the disease was refractory, from a patient treated with antithyroid drugs. Receptors originate from a woman aged 40 to 50 with Graves disease.

The sample holds many counts of this clonotype. The chain uses TRBV10-3 and TRBJ1-2; D possibly corresponds to TRBD1 (6 bases). Trimming stripped 5 bases from V and 9 bases from J, with 13 bases between. The germline CDR1 and CDR2 sequences are ENHRY and SYGVKD. The CDR3 sequence is 12 residues long. CDR3 sequence: CAISPEGGSYTF. The CDR3 nucleotides read TGTGCCATCAGTCCAGAGGGGGGCAGCTACACCTTC.

This clonotype was detected ten times or more. J is TRBJ2-7 and V is TRBV6-1, with a weak D call TRBD2 (5 bases). Germline CDR1 reads MNHNS; CDR2 reads SASEGT. The CDR3 consists of 15 residues. Between the trimmed V and J ends, which lost 3 bases and 1 base, there was a span of 13 bases. In nucleotides, the CDR3 is TGTGCCAGCAGTGACGGTGCGACTATGTCCTACGAGCAGTACTTC. Translating it yields CASSDGATMSYEQYF.

CDR3 amino acids: CASSLGQITDTQYF. CDR3 nucleotide sequence: TGTGCCAGCAGCTTGGGGCAGATCACAGATACGCAGTATTTT. The chain carries TRBV5-5 and TRBJ2-3; D gene unclear. V dropped 0 bases and J dropped 2 bases, with 7 bases sitting between them. The CDR3 totals 14 residues. The V gene's germline CDR1 is SGHKS and CDR2 YYEKEE (reference sequence).

This rearrangement joins TRBV20-1 to TRBJ2-1; D gene ambiguous. The germline V gene has CDR1 DFQATT and CDR2 SNEGSKA (reference sequence). This CDR3 is built from 13 residues. V gave up 4 bases and J gave up 6 bases, with 13 bases separating them. This CDR3 reads CSANDNWGNEQFF. The CDR3 DNA sequence: TGCAGTGCTAATGACAACTGGGGCAATGAGCAGTTCTTC.

This clonotype was seen a handful of times. The J gene is TRBJ2-3, the V gene TRBV28; D not resolved. The CDR3 is 13 amino acids. V lost 2 bases and J 5 bases, leaving 8 bases between the germline ends. Germline lookup yields CDR1 MDHEN and CDR2 SYDVKM. CDR3 in DNA: TGTGCCAGCAGTTTACGGAAGGGAGATACGCAGTATTTT. Protein product: CASSLRKGDTQYF.

This clonotype was seen ten or more times. The V and J genes are TRBV11-2 and TRBJ1-3; no definite D call. In germline, CDR1 is SGHAT, CDR2 FQNNGV. Trimming pared 4 bases from V and 4 bases from J, leaving 14 bases between. CDR3 size: 15 residues. CDR3 in DNA: TGTGCCAGCAGCTCCCTCCCAGTCCCGGGAAACACCATATATTTT. Translating it yields CASSSLPVPGNTIYF.

This chain joins TRBV5-6 and TRBJ2-2, with D perhaps TRBD2 (5 bases). The germline V gene encodes CDR1 SGHDT and CDR2 YYEEEE. The length of the CDR3 is 14 residues. Deletions cut 4 bases from V and 6 bases from J, with 13 bases between. The CDR3 region has the DNA TGTGCCAGCAGCCATTCTCTAGCCTCCGGGGAGCTGTTTTTT. Translation gives CASSHSLASGELFF.